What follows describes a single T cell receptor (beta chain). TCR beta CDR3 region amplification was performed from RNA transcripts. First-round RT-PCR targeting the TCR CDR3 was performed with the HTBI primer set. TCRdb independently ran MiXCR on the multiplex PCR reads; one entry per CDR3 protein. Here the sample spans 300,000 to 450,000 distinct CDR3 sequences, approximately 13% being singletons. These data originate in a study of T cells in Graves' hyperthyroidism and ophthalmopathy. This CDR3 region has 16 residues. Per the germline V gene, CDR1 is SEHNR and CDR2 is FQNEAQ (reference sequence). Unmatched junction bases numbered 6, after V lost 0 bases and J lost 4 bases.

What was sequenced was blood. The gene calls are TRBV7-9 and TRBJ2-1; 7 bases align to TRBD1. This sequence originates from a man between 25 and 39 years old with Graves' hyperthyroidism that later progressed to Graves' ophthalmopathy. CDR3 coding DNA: TGTGCCAGCAGCTTAGCAGGGGGCCGGGGATACAATGAGCAGTTCTTC. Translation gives CASSLAGGRGYNEQFF.